This entry lists 2 T cell receptor beta chains sequenced from one sample in a study of blood T cells in healthy people across ages (dated by TCRdb to the mid-2010s). Libraries were made using 5' RACE. Sequenced on an Illumina HiSeq 2500. A second PCR of 7 to 11 cycles was performed with a sample-barcoded 5' primer and a J-beta primer mix. TCRdb cleaned the public reads at Q25 with fastp, built clones with MiXCR and kept in-frame beta chains. Identical CDR3 protein sequences are pooled into one entry, listed with their most common genes and DNA. Recorded for this sample are hundreds of thousands of distinct CDR3 sequences; roughly half of them occurred a single time. Less than 15% of the sample lies in the top ten. What was sequenced was blood. Every receptor here comes from an elderly woman in good health.

J is TRBJ2-5 and V is TRBV29-1, with D possibly called TRBD1 or TRBD2 (6 bases each). Trimming removed 4 bases from V and 11 bases from J, with 17 bases in between. CDR1 and CDR2 from the germline V gene are SQVTM and ANQGSEA. The CDR3 has 12 amino acids. The CDR3 protein is CSVVQGDREQYF. The CDR3 DNA reads as TGCAGCGTTGTACAGGGCGATCGGGAGCAGTACTTC.

This chain joins TRBV7-9 and TRBJ1-2; D is ambiguous. Trimming pared 1 base from V and 8 bases from J, leaving 8 bases between. CDR3 length: 12 residues. CDR1 and CDR2 from the germline V gene are SEHNR and FQNEAQ (reference sequence). CDR3 in DNA: TGTGCCAGCAGCTTAGACACACTGGGCTACACCTTC. Translating gives CASSLDTLGYTF. Full variable domain (outside the CDR3, taken from reference TRBV7-9 and TRBJ1-2): DTGVSQNPRHKITKRGQNVTFRCDPISEHNRLYWYRQTLGQGPEFLTYFQNEAQLEKSRLLSDRFSAERPKGSFSTLEIQRTEQGDSAMYLCASSLDTLGYTFGSGTRLTVV.